This T cell receptor beta chain was recorded in a study of cytomegalovirus exposure and HLA in healthy donors. Study findings and constraints: Published work reported that the classifier diagnosed cytomegalovirus status with high specificity and sensitivity. An Asian-associated ancestry cluster reportedly showed fewer N-insertions than the approximately 600-donor mean in a later analysis.

V was clipped by 3 bases and J by 13 bases; unmatched bases: 12. The CDR3 length is 14 residues. Per the germline V gene, CDR1 is MDHEN and CDR2 is SYDVKM. The PCR was carried out with 60 Vbeta primers and 13 Jbeta primers. Using immunoSEQ multiplex PCR, the repertoire was profiled, and TCRdb retains in-frame clones only, with some absent. Among around 110,000 clones, over 75% were seen once, and the ten largest hold 3% to 4%. About this clone: Antigen: not known.

The donors were healthy bone marrow donors. The chain has TRBV28 and TRBJ2-1, with TRBD2 matching 7 bases. The sequenced sample was PBMCs. This receptor was identified in a man aged 60-69 years in good health and CMV-seronegative. The CDR3 DNA reads TGTGCCAGCAGTTTCCGACTCGTCGGGGGGATTCAGTTCTTC. It encodes CASSFRLVGGIQFF.